The next 20 T cell receptor beta chains were all read from a single sample in a study of blood T cell repertoires in COVID-19. Repertoires were generated with immunoSEQ multiplex PCR, while TCRdb's copy carries only in-frame clones and drops some. The sample includes 40,000 to 55,000 clones, approximately 84% seen only once; the top ten take about 4.1%. Sequenced input: peripheral blood. The receptors come from a man in his fifties or sixties with active COVID-19.

This clone has only a few counts. The J gene is TRBJ1-5, the V gene TRBV10-1; 9 bases are shared with TRBD1. Trimming at V came to 2 bases and at J to 7 bases, leaving 0 bases not matched to a gene. This CDR3 has 13 residues. Germline assignment: CDR1 WNHNN and CDR2 SYGVQD (reference sequence). DNA for the CDR3: TGCGCCAGCAGTGAGACAGGGGGCCAGCCCCAGCATTTT. Protein sequence: CASSETGGQPQHF.

The chain couples TRBV24-1 to TRBJ2-1; TRBD2 agrees at 11 bases. The V gene end was trimmed by 9 bases and the J gene end by 0 bases; junction bases not matched to a gene: 6. In germline, CDR1 is KGHDR, CDR2 SFDVKD. The CDR3 is 16 residues long. The CDR3 sequence is CATGLAGGHSYNEQFF. CDR3 nucleotides: TGTGCCACCGGTCTAGCGGGGGGTCACTCCTACAATGAGCAGTTCTTC.

The chain has TRBV7-7 and TRBJ2-1; TRBD2 matches 9 bases. After removal of 3 bases from V and 7 bases from J, the junction contained 7 bases not matched to a gene. CDR1 and CDR2 from the germline V gene are SSHAT and FNYEAQ (reference sequence). CDR3 length equals 15 residues. The chain's CDR3 is CASSLSPGLANEQFF. The DNA of the CDR3 is TGTGCCAGCAGCTTGTCGCCGGGACTAGCAAATGAGCAGTTCTTC.

This chain links TRBV4-3 with TRBJ2-5, with D possibly being TRBD1 (6 bases). CDR3 length: 16 amino acids. Germline CDR1 reads LGHNA; CDR2 reads YSLEER. Trimming cost V 0 bases and J 1 base, with 12 bases left between them. The CDR3 protein is CASSQEFTGIQETQYF. In nucleotides, the CDR3 is TGCGCCAGCAGCCAAGAGTTTACAGGGATCCAAGAGACCCAGTACTTC.

The chain carries TRBV2 and TRBJ2-4; TRBD1 aligns across 7 bases. The CDR3 totals 16 residues. The V gene end was trimmed by 6 bases and the J gene end by 7 bases; junction bases not matched to a gene: 15. CDR1 and CDR2 from the germline V gene are SNHLY and FYNNEI. CDR3 sequence: CASSRGGQTNWNIQYF. The CDR3, as DNA: TGTGCCAGCAGCCGAGGGGGACAGACAAATTGGAACATTCAGTACTTC.

The chain employs TRBV7-6 and TRBJ1-2; 8 bases fit TRBD1. The CDR3 runs to 17 residues. V lost 6 bases, J lost 0 bases, and 12 bases stayed unmatched. CDR1 and CDR2 (germline): SGHVS, FNYEAQ. This chain's CDR3 is CASSSRDRRQTNYGYTF. The CDR3 nucleotides read TGTGCCAGCAGTAGCCGGGACAGGAGACAAACTAACTATGGCTACACCTTC.

The rearrangement joins TRBV11-3 to TRBJ1-1; D gene ambiguous. V lost 4 bases and J lost 4, with 10 bases in between. The CDR3 runs to 13 residues. The germline V gene has CDR1 SGHNT and CDR2 YENEEA. This CDR3 reads CASSWAGATEAFF. In DNA, the CDR3 is TGTGCCAGCAGCTGGGCGGGCGCCACTGAAGCTTTCTTT.

This clone was seen just once. The V call is TRBV10-3, the J call TRBJ1-2; tentatively, D is TRBD1 (6 bases). Germline CDR1 and CDR2: ENHRY and SYGVKD. This CDR3 is 14 amino acids long. V was trimmed by 3 bases and J by 10 bases, leaving 18 bases between them. The CDR3 nucleotides are TGTGCCATCAGTGAACCATCGACAGGATTGGACTACACCTTC. It is translated as CAISEPSTGLDYTF.

The chain employs TRBV4-1 and TRBJ2-7; 9 bases match TRBD1. The CDR3 spans 19 residues. CDR1 MGHRA and CDR2 YSYEKL come from the germline V gene. V was clipped by 0 bases and J by 4 bases; unmatched bases: 16. CDR3 DNA sequence: TGCGCCAGCAGCCAAGATGGTGGGCCCGGGACAGGGTTTTTTTACGAGCAGTACTTC. Its protein is CASSQDGGPGTGFFYEQYF.

A single count supports this clone. The chain has TRBV10-3 and TRBJ2-2; 8 nucleotides agree with TRBD2. V lost 6 bases, J lost 1 base, and 1 base stayed unmatched. Germline V gene data show CDR1 as ENHRY and CDR2 as SYGVKD. CDR3 size: 14 residues. CDR3 sequence reads: CAIRLAGNTGELFF. The CDR3, as DNA: TGTGCCATCAGGCTAGCGGGGAACACCGGGGAGCTGTTTTTT.

V is TRBV10-3 and J is TRBJ2-3, with 13 bases fitting TRBD2. The CDR3 loop spans 16 amino acids. J gave up 3 bases and V 5 bases, and 5 bases lay outside the gene matches. The V gene's germline CDR1 is ENHRY and CDR2 SYGVKD. CDR3 region: CAISQGLAGTTDTQYF. In nucleotides, the CDR3 is TGTGCCATCAGTCAGGGACTAGCGGGGACAACAGATACGCAGTATTTT.

This clone was counted only a few times. Distinct nucleotide sequences in the sample also encode this CDR3. The chain uses TRBV9 and TRBJ2-7; the match to TRBD1 covers 10 bases. CDR1 is SGDLS, CDR2 YYNGEE, per germline. The CDR3 extends over 14 amino acids. Trimming took 4 bases from V and 3 from J; bases not matched to a gene: 4. DNA of the CDR3: TGTGCCAGCAGCTTAGGACAGGGGGACTACGAGCAGTACTTC. This translates into CASSLGQGDYEQYF. The variable domain in full, with the rest retrieved from reference TRBV9 and TRBJ2-7, is DSGVTQTPKHLITATGQRVTLRCSPRSGDLSVYWYQQSLDQGLQFLIQYYNGEERAKGNILERFSAQQFPDLHSELNLSSLELGDSALYFCASSLGQGDYEQYFGPGTRLTVT.

V gene TRBV11-2 combines with J gene TRBJ1-2; no firm D call. This CDR3 region has 15 residues. Germline V gives CDR1 SGHAT, CDR2 FQNNGV. With 0 bases removed from V and 8 bases from J, the gap between germline ends came to 16 bases. The CDR3 nucleotides read TGTGCCAGCAGCTTAGAGCTCGAGGAACATTCGGGCTACACCTTC. Its translation is CASSLELEEHSGYTF.

J is TRBJ1-1 and V is TRBV6-1; D gene unclear. CDR1 and CDR2 (germline): MNHNS, SASEGT. The ends were cut back, 3 bases at V and 6 bases at J, with 17 bases in the middle. The CDR3 runs 15 residues. CDR3: CASSERQAGRAEAFF. CDR3 coding DNA: TGTGCCAGCAGTGAGCGGCAGGCGGGTAGGGCTGAAGCTTTCTTT.

The rearrangement links TRBV6-6 to TRBJ1-1; 9 nucleotides line up with TRBD1. V gave up 2 bases and J gave up 4 bases; unmatched junction bases: 2. The CDR3 length is 14 residues. Germline CDR1 and CDR2: MNHNY and SVGAGI (reference sequence). CDR3 loop: CASSYATGGTEAFF. Written as DNA, the CDR3 is TGTGCCAGCAGTTACGCGACAGGGGGCACTGAAGCTTTCTTT.

This sequence joins TRBV6-6 and TRBJ1-6; possibly TRBD1 for D (5 bases). The V end lost 4 bases, the J end lost 5 bases, and 9 bases lay between the germline ends. The CDR3 is made up of 14 amino acids. Germline V lookup: CDR1 MNHNY, CDR2 SVGAGI (reference sequence). CDR3 in DNA: TGTGCCAGCAGTTTCAGGGTAGATAATTCACCCCTCCACTTT. It specifies CASSFRVDNSPLHF.

This clone has just one count. The rearrangement joins TRBV6-6 to TRBJ2-3; D is undetermined. The germline V gene has CDR1 MNHNY and CDR2 SVGAGI (reference sequence). The V end lost 5 bases, the J end lost 11 bases, and 14 bases lay between the germline ends. The CDR3 has 12 amino acids. CDR3 loop: CASSLDHQKQYF. CDR3 nucleotides: TGTGCCAGCAGTCTCGATCACCAGAAGCAGTATTTT.

The chain recombines TRBV9 with TRBJ1-1, with 8 positions matching TRBD1. Germline V CDR1 and CDR2: SGDLS, YYNGEE. With V trimmed by 10 bases and J by 8 bases, 19 bases remained unmatched. The CDR3 loop spans 15 amino acids. DNA for the CDR3: TGTGCCCCCCAGGGGGCCGCCGGCCCCTCGGCGGAAGCTTTCTTT. Translation: CAPQGAAGPSAEAFF.

The CDR3, as DNA: TGTGCCACCAGCAGAGACCAGGCGAACACCGGGGAGCTGTTTTTT. Translated, it gives CATSRDQANTGELFF. The chain recombines TRBV15 with TRBJ2-2; D gene ambiguous. Trimming pared 0 bases from V and 0 bases from J, leaving 5 bases between. The CDR3 loop spans 15 amino acids. Germline V CDR1 and CDR2: LNHNV, YYDKDF (reference sequence). Based on the CDR3 plus reference TRBV15 and TRBJ2-2, the full variable domain is DAMVIQNPRYQVTQFGKPVTLSCSQTLNHNVMYWYQQKSSQAPKLLFHYYDKDFNNEADTPDNFQSRRPNTSFCFLDIRSPGLGDTAMYLCATSRDQANTGELFFGEGSRLTVL.

Here the CDR3 DNA reads TGTGCCAGCAGCCCCGTCGACTTTTATAATTCACCCCTCCACTTT. Amino acids: CASSPVDFYNSPLHF. The V and J genes are TRBV6-5 and TRBJ1-6, with no clear D. Trimming took off 6 bases at V and 4 bases at J, with 13 bases between the two ends. The length of the CDR3 is 15 residues. Per the germline V gene, CDR1 is MNHEY and CDR2 is SVGAGI.